Below are 21 T cell receptor beta chains sequenced from a single sample in a study of OX40 agonist ivuxolimab in advanced cancers. The method behind the library was the immunoSEQ multiplex PCR assay. TCRdb limited this immuneACCESS table to in-frame rearrangements with V and J called. A share of clones is missing; checked studies link under half to unresolved V genes, and the rest is unexplained. The sample table contains 70,000 to 95,000 clones; only one count was recorded for 88% of them. 4.1% of the sample goes to the ten largest clones. The specimen was CD4+ or CD8+ T cells sorted from blood, collected in a trial of the OX40 agonist ivuxolimab. The origin of the receptors is an adult with an advanced solid tumor such as melanoma, head and neck, liver or kidney cancer.

The chain employs TRBV30 and TRBJ1-1; unclear D gene. This CDR3 has 15 amino acids. Germline V CDR1 and CDR2: GTSNPN, SVGIG (reference sequence). Trimming shortened V by 4 bases and J by 0 bases, and 15 bases separated the two germline ends. The CDR3 protein is CAWNSVQQMNTEAFF. DNA for the CDR3: TGTGCCTGGAATTCGGTCCAGCAGATGAACACTGAAGCTTTCTTT.

The chain joins TRBV2 to TRBJ2-2; D is unclear. The length of the CDR3 is 14 residues. V gave up 5 bases and J gave up 4 bases, with 11 bases separating them. CDR1 and CDR2 (germline): SNHLY, FYNNEI. CDR3 in DNA: TGTGCCAGCAGTCAACAGCCCGGCACCGGGGAGCTGTTTTTT. Residues: CASSQQPGTGELFF.

This chain links TRBV11-2 with TRBJ2-3; 10 positions match TRBD2. Trimming at V came to 1 base and at J to 0 bases, leaving 7 bases not matched to a gene. Germline assignment: CDR1 SGHAT and CDR2 FQNNGV. This CDR3 region has 18 residues. As DNA, the CDR3 is TGTGCCAGCAGCTTAGGGAGCGGGAGGGGACTTAGCACAGATACGCAGTATTTT. Translation gives CASSLGSGRGLSTDTQYF. The variable domain in full, with the rest retrieved from reference TRBV11-2 and TRBJ2-3, is EAGVAQSPRYKIIEKRQSVAFWCNPISGHATLYWYQQILGQGPKLLIQFQNNGVVDDSQLPKDRFSAERLKGVDSTLKIQPAKLEDSAVYLCASSLGSGRGLSTDTQYFGPGTRLTVL.

The rearrangement joins TRBV11-2 to TRBJ1-1, with 9 nucleotides matching TRBD1. The CDR3 covers 15 residues. The junction had 3 bases not matched to a gene; V was cut back by 2 bases and J by 2 bases. The germline V gene encodes CDR1 SGHAT and CDR2 FQNNGV. CDR3 sequence (DNA): TGTGCCAGCAGCTTAACAGGGGGCCGTAACACTGAAGCTTTCTTT. Its protein is CASSLTGGRNTEAFF.

The chain employs TRBV10-3 and TRBJ2-3, with 8 bases aligning to TRBD2. The V gene's germline CDR1 is ENHRY and CDR2 SYGVKD. The CDR3 sequence is 14 residues long. V gave up 4 bases and J gave up 5 bases; unmatched junction bases: 5. The CDR3, as DNA: TGTGCCATCAGTGGTAGCGGGACGAAAGATACGCAGTATTTT. The encoded protein is CAISGSGTKDTQYF.

The chain links TRBV7-2 to TRBJ2-3; no clear D. This CDR3 has 14 amino acids. The germline V gene encodes CDR1 SGHTA and CDR2 FQGNSA. The V gene lost 1 base and the J gene lost 0 bases, with 5 bases spanning the gap. The DNA of the CDR3 is TGTGCCAGCAGCTTAGGGATGAGCACAGATACGCAGTATTTT. Protein: CASSLGMSTDTQYF.

This clone was recorded only once. The chain combines TRBV5-6 with TRBJ2-1, with 11 bases matching TRBD2. This CDR3 comprises 19 residues. Germline lookup yields CDR1 SGHDT and CDR2 YYEEEE. J lost 4 bases, V lost 4 bases, and 16 bases had no gene match. The CDR3 sequence is CASSKMGGLAGGSYNEQFF. CDR3 sequence (DNA): TGTGCCAGCAGCAAAATGGGAGGGCTAGCGGGAGGTTCTTACAATGAGCAGTTCTTC.

The chain employs TRBV11-3 and TRBJ2-1; 10 nucleotides match TRBD2. Germline assignment: CDR1 SGHNT and CDR2 YENEEA. The CDR3 has 15 residues. J was trimmed by 8 bases and V by 4 bases; bases with no gene match: 8. The DNA of the CDR3 is TGTGCCAGCAGCTCCCCGGGACTAGCGAACTATGAGCAGTTCTTC. Its translation is CASSSPGLANYEQFF.

This sequence joins TRBV5-4 and TRBJ2-3, with TRBD2 matching 7 bases. Germline lookup yields CDR1 SGHNT and CDR2 YYREEE (reference sequence). V shed 0 bases and J 0 bases; nucleotides not matched to a gene: 7. The CDR3 is 17 amino acids. CDR3 DNA: TGTGCCAGCAGCTTGGAAGCGGGAACAGCTAGCACAGATACGCAGTATTTT. Its protein product is CASSLEAGTASTDTQYF.

This clone was seen a few times. J is TRBJ2-2 and V is TRBV28; D call uncertain. This CDR3 has 15 amino acids. V lost 2 bases and J lost 4, with 11 bases in between. CDR1 and CDR2 (germline): MDHEN, SYDVKM. The DNA of the CDR3 is TGTGCCAGCAGTTTAAGTGACATTTCCACCGGGGAGCTGTTTTTT. This sequence encodes CASSLSDISTGELFF. Based on the CDR3 plus reference TRBV28 and TRBJ2-2, the full variable domain is DVKVTQSSRYLVKRTGEKVFLECVQDMDHENMFWYRQDPGLGLRLIYFSYDVKMKEKGDIPEGYSVSREKKERFSLILESASTNQTSMYLCASSLSDISTGELFFGEGSRLTVL.

This clone was seen just once. V gene TRBV5-4 combines with J gene TRBJ1-2, with 10 nucleotides matching TRBD1. With V trimmed by 3 bases and J by 5 bases, 4 bases remained unmatched. Germline-derived CDR1 and CDR2 are SGHNT and YYREEE (reference sequence). The CDR3 length is 14 residues. As DNA, the CDR3 is TGTGCCAGCAGCTGGGACAGGGGAGGGTATGGCTACACCTTC. Its protein is CASSWDRGGYGYTF.

J is TRBJ2-1 and V is TRBV2; 11 bases agree with TRBD2. Germline V CDR1 and CDR2: SNHLY, FYNNEI. Germline trimming cut 4 bases from V and 8 bases from J; bases unmatched to any gene: 7. There are 15 residues in the CDR3. CDR3 DNA sequence: TGTGCCAGCAGTGTAGTCGGACTAGCGGGCGATGAGCAGTTCTTC. Translation gives CASSVVGLAGDEQFF.

The chain combines TRBV10-3 with TRBJ2-1, with D perhaps TRBD1 or TRBD2 (5 bases each). Per germline, CDR1 ENHRY and CDR2 SYGVKD. CDR3 length: 12 residues. V was clipped by 4 bases and J by 6 bases, with 7 bases between them. The CDR3 loop is CAISGDANEQFF. The CDR3 DNA reads TGTGCCATCAGTGGGGACGCCAATGAGCAGTTCTTC.

The CDR3 region is CASSLAGGTNTEAFF. The DNA for the CDR3 is TGTGCCAGCAGCTTAGCTGGGGGAACTAACACTGAAGCTTTCTTT. The rearrangement links TRBV7-6 to TRBJ1-1, with D possibly being TRBD1 (5 bases). This CDR3 region has 15 residues. CDR1 is SGHVS, CDR2 FNYEAQ, per germline. Trimming removed 0 bases from V and 2 bases from J, with 10 bases in between.

V is TRBV29-1 and J is TRBJ1-2; tentative D call: TRBD1 (6 bases). V was cut by 3 bases and J by 2 bases, with 19 bases left in between. The germline V gene has CDR1 SQVTM and CDR2 ANQGSEA. The CDR3 totals 16 residues. The CDR3 region has the DNA TGCAGCGTTGAGGGGGGACATGTTTTGACCAACTATGGCTACACCTTC. Translation gives CSVEGGHVLTNYGYTF.

This clone was seen just once. This chain joins TRBV5-1 and TRBJ1-1; D gene ambiguous. Trimming removed 3 bases at V and 1 base at J, with 13 bases between. Germline CDR1 is SGHRS and CDR2 is YFSETQ. The CDR3 extends over 15 amino acids. The CDR3 DNA sequence: TGCGCCAGCAGCTCGTTCCGCGGCGGGAACACTGAAGCTTTCTTT. Protein product: CASSSFRGGNTEAFF.

The gene calls are TRBV27 and TRBJ1-4; possible D gene TRBD1, 5 bases. V shed 10 bases and J shed 4 bases, with 22 bases lying between them. This CDR3 comprises 16 residues. Germline assignment: CDR1 MNHEY and CDR2 SMNVEV (reference sequence). The CDR3: CATKGRGSPINEKLFF. The CDR3 region has the DNA TGTGCCACCAAAGGGAGGGGCTCCCCAATTAATGAAAAACTGTTTTTT.

This chain connects TRBV25-1 to TRBJ1-1; D not resolved. The CDR3 spans 13 residues. The germline V and J ends were trimmed by 2 bases and 0 bases, with 4 bases remaining between them. Germline V gene lookup returns CDR1 MGHDK and CDR2 SYGVNS. The CDR3 DNA reads as TGTGCCAGCAGTGAAGTCTTGAACACTGAAGCTTTCTTT. Protein: CASSEVLNTEAFF.

The V call is TRBV7-9, the J call TRBJ2-7; the D is unclear. The germline V gene has CDR1 SEHNR and CDR2 FQNEAQ (reference sequence). This CDR3 region has 12 residues. The V and J ends lost 4 bases and 6 bases respectively, with 10 bases between them. CDR3 region: CASSYSPREQYF. The CDR3 DNA reads as TGTGCCAGCAGCTACTCGCCTCGCGAGCAGTACTTC.

The V call is TRBV5-8, the J call TRBJ2-3, with TRBD1 matching 8 bases. Germline V gives CDR1 SGHTS, CDR2 YDEGEE. CDR3 length: 14 residues. V dropped 0 bases and J dropped 5; count of bases not matched to a gene: 2. CDR3 bases: TGTGCCAGCAGCTTGGGACAGGGGAGAGATACGCAGTATTTT. Its protein is CASSLGQGRDTQYF.

The rearrangement uses TRBV14 and TRBJ2-7, with 7 bases identical to TRBD2. CDR1 and CDR2 (germline): SGHDN, FVKESK. The CDR3 extends over 15 amino acids. With 1 base clipped from V and 3 bases from J, the junction kept 6 bases outside the gene matches. The CDR3 region has the DNA TGTGCCAGCAGCCAAGGTGACGCTAGCGGCTACGAGCAGTACTTC. Protein: CASSQGDASGYEQYF.